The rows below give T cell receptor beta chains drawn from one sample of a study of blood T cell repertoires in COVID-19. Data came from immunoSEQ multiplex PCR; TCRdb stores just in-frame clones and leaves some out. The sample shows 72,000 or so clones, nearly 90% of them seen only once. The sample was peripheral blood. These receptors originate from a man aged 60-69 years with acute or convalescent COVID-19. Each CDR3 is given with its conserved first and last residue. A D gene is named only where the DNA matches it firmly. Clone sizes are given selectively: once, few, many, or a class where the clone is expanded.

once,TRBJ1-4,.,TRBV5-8,CASSLGTATNEKLFF,TGTGCCAGCAGCTTGGGGACAGCCACTAATGAAAAACTGTTTTTT
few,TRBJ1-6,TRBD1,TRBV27,CASSSGTAYNSPLHF,TGTGCCAGCAGTTCAGGGACAGCCTATAATTCACCCCTCCACTTT
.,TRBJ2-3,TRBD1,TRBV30,CAWSVDRVASTDTQYF,TGTGCCTGGAGTGTAGACAGGGTTGCTAGCACAGATACGCAGTATTTT
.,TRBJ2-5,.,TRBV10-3,CAISESGAQETQYF,TGTGCCATCAGTGAGTCGGGGGCCCAAGAGACCCAGTACTTC
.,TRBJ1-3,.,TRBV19,CASRPWAIENTIYF,TGTGCCAGTAGGCCATGGGCTATTGAAAACACCATATATTTT
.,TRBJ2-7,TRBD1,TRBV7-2,CASSDGTDFEQYF,TGTGCCAGCAGCGACGGGACAGATTTCGAGCAGTACTTC
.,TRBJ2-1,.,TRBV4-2,CASSQDLGGLRSEQFF,TGTGCCAGCAGCCAAGATCTCGGGGGATTGAGGTCTGAGCAGTTCTTC
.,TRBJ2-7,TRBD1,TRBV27,CASSILGQSSYEQYF,TGTGCCAGCAGTATCCTGGGACAGAGCTCCTACGAGCAGTACTTC
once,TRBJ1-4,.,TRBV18,CASSPLTGSNEKLFF,TGTGCCAGCTCACCACTCACAGGGTCTAATGAAAAACTGTTTTTT
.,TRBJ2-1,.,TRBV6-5,CASARGISSYNEQFF,TGTGCCAGCGCACGGGGGATTAGCTCCTACAATGAGCAGTTCTTC
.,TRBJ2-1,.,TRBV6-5,CASMRGLSGQFF,TGTGCCAGCATGCGGGGGCTAAGCGGGCAGTTCTTC
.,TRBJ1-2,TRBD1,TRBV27,CASSLSVHGNRGPDGYTF,TGTGCCAGCAGTTTATCCGTCCACGGGAACAGGGGGCCTGACGGCTACACCTTC
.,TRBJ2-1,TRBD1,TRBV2,CASRRITGVGNEQFF,TGTGCCAGCAGGAGAATTACAGGGGTGGGCAATGAGCAGTTCTTC
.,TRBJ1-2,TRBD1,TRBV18,CASSRGTGATANYGYTF,TGTGCCAGCTCACGGGGGACAGGGGCAACAGCTAACTATGGCTACACCTTC
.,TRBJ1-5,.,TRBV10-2,CASSPRSQNQPQHF,TGCGCCAGCAGTCCCCGGTCGCAAAATCAGCCCCAGCATTTT
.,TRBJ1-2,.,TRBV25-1,CASSDWGDYGYTF,TGTGCCAGCAGTGATTGGGGCGACTATGGCTACACCTTC
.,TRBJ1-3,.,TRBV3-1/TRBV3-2,CASSLQGTGNTIYF,TGTGCCAGCAGCCTACAGGGTACTGGAAACACCATATATTTT
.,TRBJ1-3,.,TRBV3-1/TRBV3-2,CASSKDSSGNTIYF,TGTGCCAGCAGCAAAGACAGCTCTGGAAACACCATATATTTT
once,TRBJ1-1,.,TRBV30,CAWSLLNTEAFF,TGTGCCTGGTCTCTACTGAACACTGAAGCTTTCTTT
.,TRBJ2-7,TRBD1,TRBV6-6,CASSSTGGYDEQYF,TGTGCCAGCAGTAGTACAGGGGGCTACGACGAGCAGTACTTC
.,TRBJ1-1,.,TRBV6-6,CASSYSSGVEAFF,TGTGCCAGCAGTTACTCTTCAGGGGTTGAAGCTTTCTTT
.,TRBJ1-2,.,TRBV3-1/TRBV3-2,CAIGQGGGYTF,TGTGCCATCGGGCAAGGAGGCGGCTACACCTTC
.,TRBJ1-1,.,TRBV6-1,CASSEVSRAFF,TGTGCCAGCAGTGAAGTCTCGAGGGCTTTCTTT
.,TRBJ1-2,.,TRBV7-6,CASSLSGRDKTLPSGGYTF,TGTGCCAGCAGCTTAAGCGGTAGGGACAAAACCCTTCCATCAGGGGGCTACACCTTC